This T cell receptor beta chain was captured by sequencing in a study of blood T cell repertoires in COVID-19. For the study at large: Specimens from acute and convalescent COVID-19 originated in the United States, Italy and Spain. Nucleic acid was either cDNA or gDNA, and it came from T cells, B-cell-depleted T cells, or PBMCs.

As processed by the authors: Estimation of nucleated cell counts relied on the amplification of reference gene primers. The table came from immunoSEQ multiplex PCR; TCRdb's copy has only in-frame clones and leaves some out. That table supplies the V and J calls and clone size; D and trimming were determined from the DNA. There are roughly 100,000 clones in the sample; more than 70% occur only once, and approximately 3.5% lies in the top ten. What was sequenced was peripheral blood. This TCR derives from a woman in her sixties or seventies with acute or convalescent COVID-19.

The DNA of the CDR3 is TGTGCCAGCGTAGTCAGGACAGTTAGTGAGCAGTTCTTC. Protein: CASVVRTVSEQFF. This chain links TRBV6-5 with TRBJ2-1; D is perhaps TRBD1 (6 bases). The CDR3 covers 13 residues. Germline V gene data show CDR1 as MNHEY and CDR2 as SVGAGI. Trimming left V 8 bases short and J 9 bases short, with 17 bases between.